Following are 32 T cell receptor beta chains from one sample sequenced in a study of blood T cell repertoires in COVID-19. Sequencing used immunoSEQ multiplex PCR; TCRdb keeps in-frame clones, though not all of them. Here the sample spans about 240,000 clones, 86% being singletons. Sequencing used peripheral blood. All receptors come from a man in his 60s with acute or convalescent COVID-19.

This rearrangement joins TRBV28 to TRBJ1-2, with 12 bases matching TRBD1. CDR3 size: 15 residues. Germline V gene lookup returns CDR1 MDHEN and CDR2 SYDVKM. The J segment lost 7 bases and the V segment lost 4 bases, leaving 7 bases of the junction unmatched. The CDR3 sequence is CASSSRDRGQGGYTF. In nucleotides, the CDR3 is TGTGCCAGCAGTTCCCGGGACAGGGGGCAGGGTGGCTACACCTTC.

V gene TRBV24-1 combines with J gene TRBJ2-2; a possible D gene is TRBD1 (6 bases). The V end was cut by 1 base, the J end by 4 bases, with 9 bases between. This CDR3 is built from 15 residues. The germline V gene has CDR1 KGHDR and CDR2 SFDVKD. The CDR3 bases are TGTGCCACCAGTGATTTTACAGGGCGCACCGGGGAGCTGTTTTTT. It specifies CATSDFTGRTGELFF.

The chain combines TRBV25-1 with TRBJ1-1; tentatively, D is TRBD1 (5 bases). The V end was cut by 3 bases, the J end by 5 bases, with 7 bases between. CDR3 size: 12 residues. Per the germline V gene, CDR1 is MGHDK and CDR2 is SYGVNS. The DNA for the CDR3 is TGTGCCAGCAGTGACAGGGCAACTGAAGCTTTCTTT. Protein: CASSDRATEAFF.

This clone appeared once. The genes are TRBV6-5 and TRBJ2-2; D is perhaps TRBD2 (6 bases). Germline CDR1 MNHEY, CDR2 SVGAGI. This CDR3 has 12 residues. V gave up 7 bases and J gave up 7 bases, with 10 bases separating them. CDR3 region: CASTPGDGELFF. Here the CDR3 DNA reads TGTGCCAGCACCCCGGGGGACGGGGAGCTGTTTTTT.

This sequence joins TRBV5-1 and TRBJ2-7; weak D call: TRBD2 (6 bases). Deletions cut 4 bases from V and 0 bases from J, with 14 bases between. The CDR3 totals 15 residues. CDR1 SGHRS and CDR2 YFSETQ come from the germline V gene. This CDR3 is CASSPGLLSSYEQYF. CDR3 coding DNA: TGCGCCAGCAGCCCGGGACTTCTTAGCTCCTACGAGCAGTACTTC. The complete variable domain, with remaining parts taken from reference TRBV5-1 and TRBJ2-7, reads KAGVTQTPRYLIKTRGQQVTLSCSPISGHRSVSWYQQTPGQGLQFLFEYFSETQRNKGNFPGRFSGRQFSNSRSEMNVSTLELGDSALYLCASSPGLLSSYEQYFGPGTRLTVT.

The CDR3 here is CASSLGRQAANTGELFF. The CDR3 DNA follows: TGTGCCAGCAGTTTAGGGCGACAAGCCGCGAACACCGGGGAGCTGTTTTTT. V gene TRBV28 combines with J gene TRBJ2-2; no firm D call. Deletions cut 2 bases from V and 0 bases from J, with 13 bases between. Germline loops: CDR1 MDHEN, CDR2 SYDVKM. The length of the CDR3 is 17 residues.

J is TRBJ2-1 and V is TRBV5-3; 12 positions agree with TRBD2. TRBV5-3 has ORF status, its function being uncertain. V lost 2 bases, J lost 2 bases, and 8 bases stayed unmatched. The CDR3 is 18 residues long. The CDR3 loop reads CARSFESLAGGPYNEQFF. The CDR3 DNA follows: TGTGCCAGAAGCTTTGAGTCCCTAGCGGGAGGGCCCTACAATGAGCAGTTCTTC.

The CDR3 DNA is TGCGCCAGCAGCCCTGGGACTCTCAACACCGGGGAGCTGTTTTTT. Amino acids: CASSPGTLNTGELFF. The V call is TRBV4-3, the J call TRBJ2-2; perhaps TRBD2 as D (6 bases). Looked up from germline, CDR1 is LGHNA and CDR2 is YSLEER. Trimming stripped 4 bases from V and 2 bases from J, with 11 bases between. This CDR3 spans 15 amino acids.

This clone showed up just once. The V gene is TRBV29-1, the J gene TRBJ2-3, with 14 nucleotides matching TRBD2. The CDR3 runs to 16 residues. Germline V CDR1 and CDR2: SQVTM, ANQGSEA. J lost 0 bases, V lost 4 bases, and 3 bases had no gene match. CDR3 bases: TGCAGCGTTGGGGGACTAGCGGGAGCCAGCACAGATACGCAGTATTTT. It translates to CSVGGLAGASTDTQYF.

The CDR3 DNA reads TGTGCCAGCAGCCAGCGACGCCGGAACAGGGGCACAGATACGCAGTATTTT. Amino acids: CASSQRRRNRGTDTQYF. The rearrangement links TRBV11-2 to TRBJ2-3; TRBD1 is a possible D gene (6 bases). The CDR3 totals 17 residues. Trimming pared 5 bases from V and 1 base from J, leaving 19 bases between. Per the germline V gene, CDR1 is SGHAT and CDR2 is FQNNGV.

The chain links TRBV24-1 to TRBJ2-4, with 13 bases that match TRBD2. Trimming took 7 bases from V and 3 from J; bases not matched to a gene: 2. The CDR3 covers 15 residues. Germline loops: CDR1 KGHDR, CDR2 SFDVKD. The CDR3 bases are TGTGCCACCAGCGGGACTAGCGGGGACAAAAACATTCAGTACTTC. It is translated as CATSGTSGDKNIQYF.

The chain employs TRBV10-3 and TRBJ2-6, with 10 bases identical to TRBD2. V lost 4 bases and J lost 2; bases outside the gene matches: 5. The CDR3 totals 17 residues. CDR1 and CDR2 (germline): ENHRY, SYGVKD. The DNA of the CDR3 is TGTGCCATCAGTGTATCTAGCGGGAGAGCTGGGGCCAACGTCCTGACTTTC. Its translation is CAISVSSGRAGANVLTF.

The chain combines TRBV5-8 with TRBJ2-2; 10 positions match TRBD1. The CDR3 is 16 residues long. V lost 3 bases and J lost 2; bases outside the gene matches: 4. Germline CDR1 SGHTS, CDR2 YDEGEE. The CDR3 DNA follows: TGTGCCAGCAGCTCCGGGACAGGGGTCAACACCGGGGAGCTGTTTTTT. Its translation: CASSSGTGVNTGELFF.

Of note for this clone: Other DNA sequences in the sample encode the same CDR3. CDR3 coding DNA: TGTGCCAGCAGCTTAGGGGCAAGCACAGATACGCAGTATTTT. This gives the protein CASSLGASTDTQYF. J is TRBJ2-3 and V is TRBV11-3; D uncertain. The CDR3 totals 14 residues. V lost 1 base and J 0 bases, leaving 5 bases between the germline ends. Germline CDR1 SGHNT, CDR2 YENEEA.

The chain uses TRBV24-1 and TRBJ2-2, with D possibly matching TRBD2 (5 bases). The germline gives CDR1 KGHDR, CDR2 SFDVKD. The germline V and J ends were trimmed by 12 bases and 5 bases, with 18 bases remaining between them. The CDR3 has 14 residues. CDR3 amino acids: CAAEATPGTGELFF. The CDR3 bases are TGTGCCGCAGAGGCTACCCCGGGAACCGGGGAGCTGTTTTTT.

The chain carries TRBV19 and TRBJ1-2; D gene uncertain. The CDR3 has 14 residues. Germline CDR1 and CDR2: LNHDA and SQIVND (reference sequence). Trimming shortened V by 5 bases and J by 3 bases, and 13 bases separated the two germline ends. In DNA form, the CDR3 reads TGTGCCAGTAGTGCTAGACCCGATTACTATGGCTACACCTTC. This translates into CASSARPDYYGYTF.

The CDR3 DNA reads as TGTGCCAGCAGTTACGGTCTTGGACAAACAACCTACGAGCAGTACTTC. Encoded protein: CASSYGLGQTTYEQYF. This chain uses TRBV6-6 with TRBJ2-7, with D possibly TRBD1 on 5 matching bases. V lost 2 bases to trimming and J lost 2 bases, with 16 bases between them. CDR1 and CDR2 from the germline V gene are MNHNY and SVGAGI (reference sequence). This CDR3 comprises 16 residues.

V and J are TRBV11-2 and TRBJ1-1; the D gene is possibly TRBD1 (5 bases). Germline-derived CDR1 and CDR2 are SGHAT and FQNNGV. V shed 3 bases and J shed 6 bases, with 14 bases lying between them. The CDR3 contains 14 residues. CDR3 DNA sequence: TGTGCCAGCAGCTTTCGCAGGACAATTGCTGAAGCTTTCTTT. Translating it yields CASSFRRTIAEAFF.

V and J are TRBV6-5 and TRBJ2-3; unclear D gene. The CDR3 runs 14 residues. Germline V gene sequence: CDR1 MNHEY, CDR2 SVGAGI. Trimming took off 5 bases at V and 1 base at J, with 10 bases between the two ends. The CDR3 DNA follows: TGTGCCAGCAGTCCCTTAAGAGGCACAGATACGCAGTATTTT. Translation gives CASSPLRGTDTQYF.

The rearrangement joins TRBV24-1 to TRBJ1-5; D is undetermined. V was cut by 2 bases and J by 0 bases, with 7 bases left in between. The CDR3 totals 15 residues. Germline V gene sequence: CDR1 KGHDR, CDR2 SFDVKD. The CDR3 nucleotides read TGTGCCACCAGTGATTCCGCTACTAGCAATCAGCCCCAGCATTTT. It codes for CATSDSATSNQPQHF.

This clone was seen a few times. This chain uses TRBV7-9 with TRBJ2-1; TRBD1 matches at 10 bases. The V and J ends lost 3 bases and 8 bases, in that order; junction bases with no gene match: 7. This CDR3 has 15 residues. Looked up from germline, CDR1 is SEHNR and CDR2 is FQNEAQ (reference sequence). CDR3 nucleotide sequence: TGTGCCAGCAGCTTCGGACAGGGGGAGTTGGATGAGCAGTTCTTC. Amino acid sequence: CASSFGQGELDEQFF.

The chain uses TRBV30 and TRBJ2-3; TRBD1 matches 10 bases. Trimming removed 4 bases from V and 5 bases from J; junction bases left unmatched: 6. The CDR3 runs 14 residues. Germline CDR1 and CDR2: GTSNPN and SVGIG (reference sequence). The CDR3 protein is CAWTPGQGIDTQYF. The DNA for the CDR3 is TGTGCCTGGACCCCGGGACAGGGGATAGATACGCAGTATTTT.

The rearrangement uses TRBV7-9 and TRBJ2-7; TRBD1 aligns across 9 bases. This CDR3 is 15 amino acids long. V lost 4 bases and J lost 2; bases outside the gene matches: 6. CDR1 and CDR2 from the germline V gene are SEHNR and FQNEAQ (reference sequence). CDR3 bases: TGTGCCAGCAGCTGGACGGGACAGGGACCCTACGAGCAGTACTTC. This encodes CASSWTGQGPYEQYF.

The table lists this clone with many counts. V and J are TRBV12-3 or TRBV12-4 and TRBJ2-2; TRBD2 is a possible D gene (5 bases). Deletions cut 3 bases from V and 7 bases from J, with 6 bases between. The CDR3 contains 12 residues. CDR3 region: CASSFAGGELFF. The CDR3 nucleotides read TGTGCCAGCAGTTTTGCGGGCGGGGAGCTGTTTTTT.

The rearrangement uses TRBV11-3 and TRBJ2-2; TRBD1 matches 8 bases. The trim removed 2 bases at V and 6 bases at J, leaving 5 bases unmatched. The CDR3 length is 15 residues. Germline CDR1 and CDR2: SGHNT and YENEEA. The CDR3 region is CASSLNRGAAGELFF. The CDR3 coding sequence is TGTGCCAGCAGCTTAAACAGGGGGGCGGCCGGGGAGCTGTTTTTT.

The chain couples TRBV7-2 to TRBJ2-5; 7 positions match TRBD1. The trim removed 4 bases at V and 5 bases at J, leaving 4 bases unmatched. The CDR3 loop spans 13 amino acids. Germline V gene data show CDR1 as SGHTA and CDR2 as FQGNSA. The CDR3 DNA reads TGTGCCAGCAGCTCGGGACAGCGGGAGACCCAGTACTTC. Residues: CASSSGQRETQYF.

This clone was detected only once. The chain carries TRBV27 and TRBJ2-7; a possible D gene is TRBD1 (6 bases). CDR1 and CDR2 from the germline V gene are MNHEY and SMNVEV (reference sequence). This CDR3 has 15 residues. V dropped 5 bases and J dropped 0 bases, with 14 bases sitting between them. CDR3: CASSLRDTSSYEQYF. The CDR3 DNA reads as TGTGCCAGCAGTCTCCGGGACACCAGCTCCTACGAGCAGTACTTC.

On this clone itself: Other DNA sequences within the sample encode an identical CDR3. This chain links TRBV7-2 with TRBJ1-5; D unresolved. V was clipped by 3 bases and J by 1 base, with 7 bases between them. The CDR3 runs 14 residues. Germline lookup yields CDR1 SGHTA and CDR2 FQGNSA. CDR3 sequence: CASSLTNSNQPQHF. DNA of the CDR3: TGTGCCAGCAGCTTGACAAACAGCAATCAGCCCCAGCATTTT.

The chain is built from TRBV28 and TRBJ2-1; possibly TRBD1 for D (5 bases). This CDR3 contains 14 residues. Germline V lookup: CDR1 MDHEN, CDR2 SYDVKM. V shed 2 bases and J shed 7 bases, with 12 bases lying between them. CDR3 amino acids: CASSLVGRRNEQFF. The CDR3 DNA reads as TGTGCCAGCAGTTTAGTGGGGCGGCGTAATGAGCAGTTCTTC.

The chain couples TRBV5-4 to TRBJ1-6; D is possibly TRBD1 (5 bases). The V gene lost 3 bases and the J gene lost 8 bases, with 15 bases spanning the gap. The CDR3 has 15 amino acids. The germline V gene has CDR1 SGHNT and CDR2 YYREEE (reference sequence). The CDR3 sequence: CASSSRRGRDSPLHF. The CDR3 nucleotides are TGTGCCAGCAGCTCGCGAAGGGGCAGGGATTCACCCCTCCACTTT.

This chain uses TRBV29-1 with TRBJ1-1; D gene uncertain. V lost 4 bases and J lost 1, with 10 bases in between. The CDR3 is 13 amino acids. Per germline, CDR1 SQVTM and CDR2 ANQGSEA. The CDR3 sequence is CSVVGAENTEAFF. The CDR3, as DNA: TGCAGCGTTGTTGGAGCGGAGAACACTGAAGCTTTCTTT.

The chain joins TRBV2 to TRBJ1-5; D call uncertain. V lost 1 base, J lost 1 base, and 5 bases lay in between. Germline-derived CDR1 and CDR2 are SNHLY and FYNNEI. The CDR3 covers 14 residues. The CDR3 sequence: CASSEGASNQPQHF. The CDR3 DNA follows: TGTGCCAGCAGTGAAGGGGCGAGCAATCAGCCCCAGCATTTT.